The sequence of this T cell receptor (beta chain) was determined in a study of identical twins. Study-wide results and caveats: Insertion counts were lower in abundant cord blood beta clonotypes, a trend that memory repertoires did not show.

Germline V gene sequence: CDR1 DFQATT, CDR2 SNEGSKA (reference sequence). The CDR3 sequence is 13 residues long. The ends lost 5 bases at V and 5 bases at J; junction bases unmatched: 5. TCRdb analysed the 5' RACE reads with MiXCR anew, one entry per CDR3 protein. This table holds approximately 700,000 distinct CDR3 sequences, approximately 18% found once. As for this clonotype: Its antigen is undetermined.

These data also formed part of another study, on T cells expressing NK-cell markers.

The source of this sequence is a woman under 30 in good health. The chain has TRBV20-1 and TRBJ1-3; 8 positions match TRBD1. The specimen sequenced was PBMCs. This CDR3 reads CSAYRGSRNTIYF. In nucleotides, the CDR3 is TGCAGTGCTTACAGGGGGTCGCGAAACACCATATATTTT.